Following are 13 T cell receptor beta chains from one sample sequenced in a study of response to subunit inactivated influenza vaccine. From the RT-PCR reads, TCRdb called clonotypes with MiXCR, one entry per CDR3 protein. Of over 800,000 distinct CDR3 sequences in the sample, about 20% were seen once. The specimen was PBMCs from blood, collected less than 6 days after vaccination. Receptors originate from a man aged 50 to 60 who received an inactivated influenza vaccine.

The V gene is TRBV7-9, the J gene TRBJ2-5, with 7 bases that match TRBD1. Germline CDR1 is SEHNR and CDR2 is FQNEAQ (reference sequence). The CDR3 is made up of 15 amino acids. In nucleotides, the CDR3 is TGTGCAGGACAGGCTTTGGGCCGGACGGAAGAGACCCAGTACTTC. It encodes CAGQALGRTEETQYF. The full variable domain, completed using reference TRBV7-9 and TRBJ2-5, is DTGVSQNPRHKITKRGQNVTFRCDPISEHNRLYWYRQTLGQGPEFLTYFQNEAQLEKSRLLSDRFSAERPKGSFSTLEIQRTEQGDSAMYLCAGQALGRTEETQYFGPGTRLLVL.

This clonotype has ten or more counts. This chain joins TRBV7-2 and TRBJ1-2; TRBD1 is a possible D gene (5 bases). The CDR3 extends over 13 amino acids. The germline CDR1 and CDR2 sequences are SGHTA and FQGNSA. The ends were cut back, 5 bases at V and 1 base at J, with 8 bases in the middle. The CDR3 region has the DNA TGTGCCAGCAGCCCCGACAGTAACTATGGCTACACCTTC. The encoded protein is CASSPDSNYGYTF.

This clonotype was detected only a few times. The CDR3 bases are TGCAGTGCTTCGCCGGAAGGGGTTTCCTCCTACGAGCAGTACTTC. This translates into CSASPEGVSSYEQYF. The chain links TRBV20-1 to TRBJ2-7; possible D gene TRBD1, 5 bases. The CDR3 length is 15 residues. Germline CDR1 is DFQATT and CDR2 is SNEGSKA (reference sequence). V was pared by 5 bases and J by 0 bases, with 17 bases between.

This chain joins TRBV5-1 and TRBJ2-1; D is unresolved. The V end was cut by 5 bases, the J end by 7 bases, with 7 bases between. This CDR3 is 11 amino acids long. Per germline, CDR1 SGHRS and CDR2 YFSETQ. DNA of the CDR3: TGCGCCAGCAGGTGGGGAAATGAGCAGTTCTTC. It codes for CASRWGNEQFF.

Only a few counts were recorded for this clonotype. The chain uses TRBV5-1 and TRBJ2-2; TRBD1 matches at 12 bases. Germline V gene sequence: CDR1 SGHRS, CDR2 YFSETQ. V was pared by 4 bases and J by 5 bases, with 9 bases of the junction left unmatched. This CDR3 is built from 17 residues. CDR3 nucleotide sequence: TGCGCCAGCAGCAAACGGGACAGGGGGCGTCGAACCGGGGAGCTGTTTTTT. Its protein is CASSKRDRGRRTGELFF.

This clonotype was observed a handful of times. The chain joins TRBV6-2 or TRBV6-3 to TRBJ2-5; 13 positions agree with TRBD2. V trimming: 10 bases; J trimming: 4 bases; junction bases outside the gene matches: 9. The germline V gene encodes CDR1 MNHEY and CDR2 SVGEGT. The CDR3 length is 15 residues. The CDR3 loop is CAITSGRAPGETQYF. In nucleotides, the CDR3 is TGTGCCATCACTAGCGGGAGGGCCCCGGGAGAGACCCAGTACTTC.

This clonotype was recorded a few times. This sequence joins TRBV9 and TRBJ2-3, with a possible D match to TRBD2 (5 bases). Germline V gene data show CDR1 as SGDLS and CDR2 as YYNGEE. The CDR3 sequence is 15 residues long. Trimming left V 3 bases short and J 6 bases short, with 17 bases between. The CDR3 DNA reads as TGTGCCAGCAGCGCGGACCCTGGGAGTTGGGATACGCAGTATTTT. It yields the protein CASSADPGSWDTQYF.

This clonotype was seen more than once but under ten times. Germline and junction disagree at one end, which may indicate a read error. The chain carries TRBV6-5 and TRBJ1-5; possible D gene TRBD1, 5 bases. This CDR3 has 15 amino acids. Germline V gene data show CDR1 as MNHEY and CDR2 as SVGAGI. The CDR3 is CASSDSGYSNQPQHF. As DNA, the CDR3 is TGTGCCAGCAGTGACTCAGGGTATAGCAATCAGCCCCAGCATTTT.

This clonotype was detected a few times. The chain carries TRBV10-2 and TRBJ2-1, with TRBD2 matching over 8 bases. Looked up from germline, CDR1 is WSHSY and CDR2 is SAAADI. Germline trimming cut 11 bases from V and 8 bases from J; bases unmatched to any gene: 14. The CDR3 has 14 residues. CDR3 loop: CAGWSGRRFDEQFF. In DNA form, the CDR3 reads TGCGCCGGGTGGAGCGGGAGAAGGTTTGATGAGCAGTTCTTC.

The chain joins TRBV21-1 to TRBJ2-5; the table's D call TRBD1 went unverified against the DNA. TRBV21-1 is a pseudogene locus. The CDR3 runs to 14 residues. CDR3 protein: CASSTRDAQETQYF. CDR3 bases: TGTGCCAGCAGCACCCGGGACGCACAAGAGACCCAGTACTTC.

This clonotype was seen a handful of times. The chain carries TRBV6-8 and TRBJ2-3; 8 bases are a match to TRBD2. V dropped 6 bases and J dropped 4; count of bases not matched to a gene: 6. The CDR3 contains 14 residues. The germline V gene encodes CDR1 MNHGY and CDR2 SAAAGT. The CDR3 reads CASRGPGRADTQYF. For the CDR3, the DNA is TGTGCCAGCAGGGGTCCCGGGAGGGCAGATACGCAGTATTTT.

CDR3 protein: CSAKEAFF. CDR3 sequence (DNA): TGCAGTGCAAAGGAAGCTTTCTTT. The gene calls are TRBV20-1 and TRBJ1-1, with D unresolved. Germline CDR1 DFQATT, CDR2 SNEGSKA (reference sequence). The CDR3 is 8 residues long. Trimming left V 6 bases short and J 8 bases short, with 4 bases between.

This sequence joins TRBV12-3 or TRBV12-4 and TRBJ2-1; D gene uncertain. The CDR3 extends over 15 amino acids. The V end lost 6 bases, the J end lost 0 bases, and 12 bases lay between the germline ends. The CDR3 is CASSRMRSSYNEQFF. CDR3 sequence (DNA): TGTGCCAGCAGCCGAATGAGAAGCTCCTACAATGAGCAGTTCTTC.